The 20 T cell receptor beta chains listed next were all sequenced from one sample in a study of CD8+ T cells in alopecia areata. Isolated RNA was reverse transcribed into cDNA used as the sequencing template. Clones were sequenced by immunoSEQ multiplex PCR, and TCRdb holds only the in-frame ones, with some missing. The sample holds 89,000 or so clones, around 54% seen once. Sequencing was carried out using NKG2D-high CD8+ T cells sorted from blood. These receptors were collected from a human donor with alopecia areata.

In this sample, this clone turned up a few times. CDR3: CASSKEDPPQPHATQYF. CDR3 in DNA: TGTGCCAGCAGCAAAGAGGACCCCCCGCAGCCCCATGCCACGCAGTATTTT. The genes are TRBV21-1 and TRBJ2-3. TRBV21-1 is a known pseudogene. The CDR3 extends over 17 amino acids.

There are a few counts of this clone. This chain connects TRBV29-1 to TRBJ2-1; 9 bases are a match to TRBD2. Germline CDR1 is SQVTM and CDR2 is ANQGSEA. The CDR3 runs 16 residues. V was clipped by 4 bases and J by 8 bases; unmatched bases: 15. CDR3 coding DNA: TGCAGCGTTGTCTCCGGGGGCCTAGCGGGAAGGTATGAGCAGTTCTTC. Its translation: CSVVSGGLAGRYEQFF.

The gene calls are TRBV5-4 and TRBJ1-1; D remains ambiguous. Germline V gives CDR1 SGHNT, CDR2 YYREEE (reference sequence). The ends were cut back, 0 bases at V and 3 bases at J, with 12 bases in the middle. This CDR3 has 15 residues. The CDR3 spells CASSLGVVHYTEAFF. The CDR3 DNA follows: TGTGCCAGCAGCTTGGGAGTGGTGCATTACACTGAAGCTTTCTTT.

This clone was observed a handful of times. This sequence joins TRBV7-9 and TRBJ2-5; possible D gene TRBD1, 6 bases. This CDR3 spans 13 amino acids. CDR1 is SEHNR and CDR2 is FQNEAQ in the germline V gene (reference sequence). V lost 3 bases to trimming and J lost 5 bases, with 10 bases between them. The chain's CDR3 is CASSLGRGETQYF. The CDR3 DNA follows: TGTGCCAGCAGCTTGGGTAGGGGGGAGACCCAGTACTTC.

V and J are TRBV7-8 and TRBJ2-6; the D gene is possibly TRBD2 (6 bases). Germline CDR1 and CDR2: SGHVS and FQNEAQ. CDR3 length: 15 amino acids. V gave up 5 bases and J gave up 2 bases, with 10 bases separating them. The CDR3 DNA is TGTGCCAGCAGCCCAGCGGGCGCTGGGGCCAACGTCCTGACTTTC. This gives the protein CASSPAGAGANVLTF.

In its sample, this clone was seen a few times. The CDR3 reads CATRSGGENEQFF. CDR3 nucleotide sequence: TGTGCCACCCGGAGCGGGGGTGAGAATGAGCAGTTCTTC. The chain carries TRBV6-5 and TRBJ2-1, with TRBD2 matching over 8 bases. The germline gives CDR1 MNHEY, CDR2 SVGAGI. The CDR3 extends over 13 amino acids. J was trimmed by 7 bases and V by 10 bases; bases with no gene match: 9.

V and J are TRBV11-3 and TRBJ1-2; D not certain. V was pared by 4 bases and J by 7 bases, with 19 bases between. Looked up from germline, CDR1 is SGHNT and CDR2 is YENEEA. The CDR3 has 15 residues. CDR3 coding DNA: TGTGCCAGCAGCTCATACGGAGGAAATTCGGCTGGCTACACCTTC. Translating it yields CASSSYGGNSAGYTF.

The table lists this clone with a few counts. This rearrangement joins TRBV28 to TRBJ1-5, with TRBD1 matching 7 bases. In germline, CDR1 is MDHEN, CDR2 SYDVKM. The CDR3 runs 14 residues. The trim removed 6 bases at V and 3 bases at J, leaving 5 bases unmatched. CDR3 residues: CASSLDRVNQPQHF. The DNA for the CDR3 is TGTGCCAGCAGCCTCGACAGGGTCAATCAGCCCCAGCATTTT.

The rearrangement uses TRBV13 and TRBJ1-2; D is uncertain. V lost 3 bases to trimming and J lost 8 bases, with 22 bases between them. Germline V gives CDR1 PRHDT, CDR2 FYEKMQ (reference sequence). There are 16 residues in the CDR3. The CDR3 loop reads CASSFSPPGQLRGYTF. Here the CDR3 DNA reads TGTGCCAGCAGCTTCTCCCCCCCGGGCCAACTGAGGGGCTACACCTTC.

The chain links TRBV2 to TRBJ2-7; either TRBD1 or TRBD2 may fit D (5 bases each). The end of the DNA is better explained by TRBJ2-5, so the J call may be wrong. The germline V gene has CDR1 SNHLY and CDR2 FYNNEI. This CDR3 has 16 amino acids. The DNA for the CDR3 is TGTGCCAGCAGTGGCGTAGCCGGGGCTGTCCAAGAGACCCAGTACTTC. Residues: CASSGVAGAVQETQYF.

The chain links TRBV4-1 to TRBJ2-3; 7 nucleotides agree with TRBD2. Germline-derived CDR1 and CDR2 are MGHRA and YSYEKL. The CDR3 is 14 amino acids. Trimming removed 1 base from V and 5 bases from J; junction bases left unmatched: 3. CDR3 sequence reads: CASSQGGLGDTQYF. The CDR3 DNA follows: TGCGCCAGCAGCCAAGGCGGACTAGGAGATACGCAGTATTTT.

This clone was counted a few times. V and J are TRBV30 and TRBJ2-5; D might be TRBD1 (5 bases). The ends were cut back, 5 bases at V and 3 bases at J, with 10 bases in the middle. This CDR3 region has 12 residues. Germline assignment: CDR1 GTSNPN and CDR2 SVGIG (reference sequence). The CDR3 sequence is CAWAGIEETQYF. The CDR3 bases are TGTGCCTGGGCAGGGATTGAAGAGACCCAGTACTTC.

This clone was seen more than once but under ten times. The J gene is TRBJ2-5, the V gene TRBV29-1; 9 bases agree with TRBD2. V shed 5 bases, J shed 2 bases, and the junction held 12 bases outside the gene matches. CDR3 length equals 16 residues. Germline V gene sequence: CDR1 SQVTM, CDR2 ANQGSEA. The CDR3 region is CSVSGPSGVPQETQYF. In DNA, the CDR3 is TGCAGCGTTTCGGGGCCTAGCGGGGTTCCTCAAGAGACCCAGTACTTC.

The J gene is TRBJ2-7, the V gene TRBV5-6, with 9 bases identical to TRBD1. The CDR3 has 14 amino acids. The germline CDR1 and CDR2 sequences are SGHDT and YYEEEE. V dropped 3 bases and J dropped 5; count of bases not matched to a gene: 6. The CDR3 sequence is CASSSGTGNNEQYF. The CDR3 coding sequence is TGTGCCAGCAGCTCCGGGACAGGGAACAACGAGCAGTACTTC. Full variable domain (remainder filled in from reference TRBV5-6 and TRBJ2-7): DAGVTQSPTHLIKTRGQQVTLRCSPKSGHDTVSWYQQALGQGPQFIFQYYEEEERQRGNFPDRFSGHQFPNYSSELNVNALLLGDSALYLCASSSGTGNNEQYFGPGTRLTVT.

V is TRBV29-1 and J is TRBJ2-7; 8 positions match TRBD1. CDR3 length equals 15 residues. V dropped 7 bases and J dropped 3; count of bases not matched to a gene: 14. Germline V CDR1 and CDR2: SQVTM, ANQGSEA. DNA for the CDR3: TGCAGCGCCCCTTGTGGGGGACAGGACTTCTACGAGCAGTACTTC. Protein: CSAPCGGQDFYEQYF.

V and J are TRBV28 and TRBJ2-1; the match to TRBD1 covers 8 bases. Unmatched junction bases numbered 10, after V lost 7 bases and J lost 5 bases. Germline lookup yields CDR1 MDHEN and CDR2 SYDVKM. The CDR3 is 15 amino acids. The CDR3 region is CASNILGQENNEQFF. The CDR3 coding sequence is TGTGCCAGCAACATCCTGGGACAGGAGAACAATGAGCAGTTCTTC.

This chain joins TRBV29-1 and TRBJ2-2; a possible D gene is TRBD2 (5 bases). The CDR3 has 12 amino acids. Trimming took 7 bases from V and 6 from J, leaving 12 bases between them. CDR1 and CDR2 from the germline V gene are SQVTM and ANQGSEA. In DNA form, the CDR3 reads TGCAGCGGACTCGTAGCGTCCGGGGAGCTGTTTTTT. This translates into CSGLVASGELFF.

This clone showed up just a few times. V usage is TRBV29-1 and J usage is TRBJ2-1; 15 nucleotides agree with TRBD2. Germline V gene sequence: CDR1 SQVTM, CDR2 ANQGSEA. The CDR3 has 20 residues. V gave up 6 bases and J gave up 1 base; unmatched junction bases: 16. The CDR3 spells CSVVPGLAGGPSVSYNEQFF. In DNA, the CDR3 is TGCAGCGTGGTCCCGGGACTAGCGGGAGGTCCCAGTGTGTCCTACAATGAGCAGTTCTTC.

The rearrangement links TRBV27 to TRBJ2-7; D tentatively fits TRBD1 or TRBD2 (5 bases each). The V end was cut by 6 bases, the J end by 3 bases, with 21 bases between. Germline values: CDR1 MNHEY, CDR2 SMNVEV (reference sequence). CDR3 length equals 16 residues. DNA of the CDR3: TGTGCCAGCAGCGACCCACCCGGGACGGGGCACTACGAGCAGTACTTC. Translation gives CASSDPPGTGHYEQYF.

V gene TRBV4-3 combines with J gene TRBJ2-3, with TRBD1 identical over 7 bases. The CDR3 extends over 16 amino acids. The germline V gene has CDR1 LGHNA and CDR2 YSLEER. V shed 3 bases and J 4 bases; nucleotides not matched to a gene: 10. As DNA, the CDR3 is TGCGCCAGCAGCCACACCGGGACAGTTGGTGCAGATACGCAGTATTTT. The encoded protein is CASSHTGTVGADTQYF.